These 25 T cell receptor beta chains share one sample of origin, sequenced in a study of blood T cells in healthy people across ages. Combining a sample-barcoded 5' primer with a J-beta primer mix, a second PCR ran for roughly 6 to 12 cycles. MiXCR, run by TCRdb on the 5' RACE reads, gives a single entry per CDR3 protein. The sample holds about 1.1 million distinct CDR3 sequences, 35% to 45% seen once. Specimen: blood. These receptors all come from a man aged 18 to 30 in good health.

In this sample, this clonotype turned up once. A read error may account for a junction end that differs from germline. The chain joins TRBV3-1 to TRBJ1-4, with 8 positions matching TRBD1. Germline V gene sequence: CDR1 LGHDT, CDR2 YNNKEL (reference sequence). This CDR3 comprises 16 residues. The CDR3 is CASSPYPGGLGERLFF. The CDR3 coding sequence is TGTGCCAGCAGCCCCTACCCAGGGGGCTTGGGTGAAAGACTGTTTTTT.

This clonotype was counted only a few times. The genes are TRBV20-1 and TRBJ2-1; the match to TRBD2 covers 11 bases. Germline V gene lookup returns CDR1 DFQATT and CDR2 SNEGSKA (reference sequence). This CDR3 comprises 13 residues. V shed 3 bases and J 9 bases; nucleotides not matched to a gene: 4. DNA of the CDR3: TGCAGTGCTAGTTCTAGCGGGGGGCCTGAGCAGTTCTTC. Residues: CSASSSGGPEQFF.

This clonotype has a handful of counts. This rearrangement joins TRBV21-1 to TRBJ2-1; the listed D gene, TRBD1, was not tested against the DNA. TRBV21-1 is shown as a pseudogene. This CDR3 is built from 16 residues. In DNA form, the CDR3 reads TGTGCCAGCAGCAGCGGCACCGAGGACAGCAACAATGAGCAGTTCTTC. Its protein product is CASSSGTEDSNNEQFF.

V and J are TRBV18 and TRBJ2-7; D may be TRBD2 (5 bases). Trimming took 2 bases from V and 3 from J, leaving 11 bases between them. This CDR3 is built from 14 residues. CDR1 is KGHSH, CDR2 LQKENI, per germline. CDR3 protein: CASSPTGNRYEQYF. The CDR3, as DNA: TGTGCCAGCTCACCAACGGGGAACCGCTACGAGCAGTACTTC.

The chain recombines TRBV10-3 with TRBJ2-1; D not resolved. V was cut by 6 bases and J by 7 bases, with 10 bases left in between. The CDR3 loop spans 12 amino acids. Germline V lookup: CDR1 ENHRY, CDR2 SYGVKD. CDR3 protein: CAISQGMNEQFF. For the CDR3, the DNA is TGTGCCATCAGCCAAGGCATGAATGAGCAGTTCTTC.

This clonotype has more than one count but fewer than ten. The chain joins TRBV2 to TRBJ2-1; D gene unclear. Trimming cost V 4 bases and J 8 bases, with 12 bases left between them. From germline, CDR1 is SNHLY and CDR2 FYNNEI. CDR3 length: 13 amino acids. The CDR3 DNA sequence: TGTGCCAGCAGTGCCATAGTCTTAGATGAGCAGTTCTTC. Translating gives CASSAIVLDEQFF.

The chain recombines TRBV6-2 or TRBV6-3 with TRBJ2-7; unclear D gene. CDR1 MNHEY and CDR2 SVGEGT come from the germline V gene. The CDR3 contains 14 residues. V dropped 2 bases and J dropped 7 bases, with 15 bases sitting between them. CDR3 bases: TGTGCCAGCAGTTACAGCGCAGGAGCCTTTGAGCAGTACTTC. It yields the protein CASSYSAGAFEQYF.

About this clonotype itself: At one end, the junction sequence differs from germline, possibly due to a read error. V gene TRBV27 combines with J gene TRBJ1-4; the D gene is possibly TRBD1 (6 bases). The germline V gene encodes CDR1 MNHEY and CDR2 SMNVEV (reference sequence). This CDR3 has 14 amino acids. CDR3 sequence (DNA): TGTGCCAGCAGTTTTGGCCAGGGGTTTGAAAAACCGTTTTTT. It specifies CASSFGQGFEKPFF.

This chain connects TRBV5-1 to TRBJ1-1; 7 nucleotides align to TRBD1. J gave up 0 bases and V 4 bases, and 6 bases lay outside the gene matches. The CDR3 contains 15 residues. Germline assignment: CDR1 SGHRS and CDR2 YFSETQ. The CDR3 sequence is CASSPTGDVNTEAFF. CDR3 DNA: TGCGCCAGCAGCCCAACAGGGGATGTGAACACTGAAGCTTTCTTT.

V is TRBV29-1 and J is TRBJ1-1, with TRBD1 identical over 7 bases. CDR1 and CDR2 from the germline V gene are SQVTM and ANQGSEA. The CDR3 spans 13 residues. Trimming cost V 7 bases and J 1 base; bases outside gene matches: 6. The CDR3 DNA reads TGCAGCGCACACAGGGGTGAGAACACTGAAGCTTTCTTT. It translates to CSAHRGENTEAFF.

The CDR3 spells CASGAAYEQYF. The CDR3 nucleotides are TGTGCTAGTGGTGCCGCCTACGAGCAGTACTTC. This chain connects TRBV12-5 to TRBJ2-7; D unresolved. Per germline, CDR1 LGHNT and CDR2 FRNRAP. V lost 5 bases to trimming and J lost 2 bases, with 4 bases between them. The CDR3 length is 11 residues.

As regards this clonotype: The germline gene is not matched at one end of the junction; a read error may be the cause. The chain has TRBV29-1 and TRBJ2-7; the D is unclear. This CDR3 has 12 amino acids. The V gene's germline CDR1 is SQVTM and CDR2 ANQGSEA. CDR3 DNA sequence: TGCAGCGTTCAAGAAAGGGCGCTCGAGCAGTACTTC. Protein: CSVQERALEQYF.

As for this clonotype: A read error may account for a junction end that differs from germline. V gene TRBV12-3 or TRBV12-4 combines with J gene TRBJ1-2; possibly TRBD1 for D (5 bases). This CDR3 has 14 residues. The CDR3 sequence is CVSSLGELAYGYTF. The CDR3 DNA reads TGTGTCAGCAGTTTAGGGGAGTTGGCCTATGGCTACACCTTC.

This chain uses TRBV7-2 with TRBJ1-5, with D uncertain. The CDR3 has 13 amino acids. Trimming took 5 bases from V and 7 from J, leaving 12 bases between them. Germline CDR1 SGHTA, CDR2 FQGNSA. CDR3 protein: CASSPLRGQPQHF. In nucleotides, the CDR3 is TGTGCCAGCAGCCCCCTGAGAGGGCAGCCCCAGCATTTT.

About this clonotype: One end of the junction fails to match germline, which may point to a read error. This sequence joins TRBV20-1 and TRBJ2-3; 8 bases match TRBD2. This CDR3 region has 16 residues. Germline V lookup: CDR1 DFQATT, CDR2 SNEGSKA (reference sequence). This CDR3 is CSAGDPAGGRTDTQYF. The CDR3, as DNA: TGCAGTGCTGGAGATCCCGCGGGGGGCCGCACAGATACGCAGTATTTT.

This clonotype has only a few counts. The rearrangement joins TRBV18 to TRBJ2-2; D call uncertain. CDR1 is KGHSH, CDR2 LQKENI, per germline. V was cut by 4 bases and J by 3 bases, with 6 bases left in between. This CDR3 has 13 amino acids. CDR3 coding DNA: TGTGCCAGCTCACTTCAGGACACCGGGGAGCTGTTTTTT. It codes for CASSLQDTGELFF. The full variable domain, its missing parts supplied by reference TRBV18 and TRBJ2-2, is NAGVMQNPRHLVRRRGQEARLRCSPMKGHSHVYWYRQLPEEGLKFMVYLQKENIIDESGMPKERFSAEFPKEGPSILRIQQVVRGDSAAYFCASSLQDTGELFFGEGSRLTVL.

The table lists this clonotype with a few counts. CDR3 protein: CASIRPVEVREKLFF. CDR3 sequence (DNA): TGTGCCAGCATACGTCCTGTGGAGGTGCGAGAAAAACTGTTTTTT. The V and J genes are TRBV21-1 and TRBJ1-4; the DNA was not compared with TRBD1, the D call given in the table. TRBV21-1 is an annotated pseudogene. The CDR3 totals 15 residues.

The rearrangement uses TRBV28 and TRBJ2-7; maybe TRBD1 (6 bases). CDR1 and CDR2 (germline): MDHEN, SYDVKM. The CDR3 has 17 residues. V lost 1 base to trimming and J lost 12 bases, with 28 bases between them. CDR3 sequence reads: CASSLLTDGTQQETRYF. The CDR3, as DNA: TGTGCCAGCAGTTTATTGACAGACGGGACACAACAAGAGACCCGGTACTTC.

This clonotype was found a few times. The chain recombines TRBV7-2 with TRBJ2-3; TRBD2 might be the D (5 bases). Trimming took 7 bases from V and 2 from J, leaving 19 bases between them. The CDR3 runs 16 residues. Germline CDR1 and CDR2: SGHTA and FQGNSA. The chain's CDR3 is CASIRGWTGPTDTQYF. The CDR3 DNA sequence: TGTGCCAGCATCCGAGGGTGGACTGGCCCCACAGATACGCAGTATTTT.

J is TRBJ2-1 and V is TRBV12-3 or TRBV12-4; perhaps TRBD2 as D (6 bases). V lost 1 base and J 6 bases, leaving 13 bases between the germline ends. CDR3 length: 15 residues. CDR3 sequence (DNA): TGTGCCAGCAGTTTAGGGAGGGACGTCCGCAATGAGCAGTTCTTC. It codes for CASSLGRDVRNEQFF.

The CDR3 here is CASSFLLQLSNQPQHF. Written as DNA, the CDR3 is TGTGCCAGCAGTTTCCTATTACAGCTCTCTAATCAGCCCCAGCATTTT. The rearrangement links TRBV28 to TRBJ1-5, with D hard to call. Trimming took off 3 bases at V and 4 bases at J, with 16 bases between the two ends. The CDR3 is 16 amino acids. Germline assignment: CDR1 MDHEN and CDR2 SYDVKM.

This chain connects TRBV2 to TRBJ1-1; 10 nucleotides align to TRBD1. The V gene's germline CDR1 is SNHLY and CDR2 FYNNEI. The junction had 5 bases not matched to a gene; V was cut back by 4 bases and J by 3 bases. The CDR3 has 15 residues. CDR3: CASSGTGGMYTEAFF. In DNA, the CDR3 is TGTGCCAGCAGTGGGACAGGGGGGATGTACACTGAAGCTTTCTTT.

In this sample, this clonotype turned up a few times. The V call is TRBV20-1, the J call TRBJ2-7; no reliable D call. V was cut by 0 bases and J by 4 bases, with 7 bases left in between. Germline-derived CDR1 and CDR2 are DFQATT and SNEGSKA (reference sequence). This CDR3 comprises 12 residues. CDR3 amino acids: CSARDSPYEQYF. The CDR3 DNA reads TGCAGTGCTAGAGATTCTCCTTACGAGCAGTACTTC.

Only a few counts were recorded for this clonotype. The gene calls are TRBV28 and TRBJ1-1; 7 bases agree with TRBD1. The V segment lost 6 bases and the J segment 2 bases; nucleotides outside the gene matches: 6. The germline V gene has CDR1 MDHEN and CDR2 SYDVKM. The CDR3 has 14 amino acids. CDR3 in DNA: TGTGCCAGCAGGCCAGGGACAGCTAACACTGAAGCTTTCTTT. Protein sequence: CASRPGTANTEAFF. Complete variable domain (other parts from reference TRBV28 and TRBJ1-1): DVKVTQSSRYLVKRTGEKVFLECVQDMDHENMFWYRQDPGLGLRLIYFSYDVKMKEKGDIPEGYSVSREKKERFSLILESASTNQTSMYLCASRPGTANTEAFFGQGTRLTVV.

This clonotype was picked up one time. The CDR3 does not close with the conserved phenylalanine or tryptophan, likely indicating a read error. This chain uses TRBV6-5 with TRBJ2-1; the match to TRBD2 covers 8 bases. Germline-derived CDR1 and CDR2 are MNHEY and SVGAGI. This CDR3 comprises 15 residues. The V segment lost 6 bases and the J segment 0 bases; nucleotides outside the gene matches: 4. The CDR3 DNA sequence: TGTGCCAGCAGCCCGGGGGGGAGCTCCTACAATGAGCAGTTCATC. Translated: CASSPGGSSYNEQFI.